This passage covers 18 T cell receptor beta chains from one sample sequenced in a study of beta chain features in type 1 diabetes. Points from the study as a whole: Within each of all four CD4+ subsets, Type 1 diabetes patients had TCRB CDR3s that were moderately but significantly shorter.

These receptors' targets are unknown. Reverse transcribing all isolated RNA meant expressed TCRB transcripts were sequenced. Sequencing used immunoSEQ multiplex PCR; TCRdb keeps in-frame clones, though not all of them. The data contain about 150,000 clones, under 9.5% of them seen just once; the ten biggest clones take up under 0.6%. The sequencing input was central memory CD4+ T cells from blood. All receptors come from a man aged 18 to 29 with type 1 diabetes.

This clone came up a few times. The chain employs TRBV30 and TRBJ1-3; no firm D call. V was trimmed by 5 bases and J by 4 bases, leaving 9 bases between them. The CDR3 spans 12 residues. In germline, CDR1 is GTSNPN, CDR2 SVGIG (reference sequence). In DNA form, the CDR3 reads TGTGCCTGGGGCGAGGGCGGAAACACCATATATTTT. Protein: CAWGEGGNTIYF.

The chain has TRBV6-5 and TRBJ2-7, with TRBD1 matching over 11 bases. CDR3 size: 14 residues. Germline V gene data show CDR1 as MNHEY and CDR2 as SVGAGI. The junction had 3 bases not matched to a gene; V was cut back by 5 bases and J by 3 bases. Here the CDR3 reads CASSGGTGGYEQYF. The DNA for the CDR3 is TGTGCCAGCAGTGGCGGGACAGGGGGCTACGAGCAGTACTTC.

This clone appeared many times. The chain carries TRBV7-2 and TRBJ2-7; possibly TRBD2 for D (5 bases). The CDR3 has 14 residues. Trimming took off 5 bases at V and 2 bases at J, with 13 bases between the two ends. CDR1 SGHTA and CDR2 FQGNSA come from the germline V gene. Here the CDR3 reads CASSRDTLTYEQYF. The DNA for the CDR3 is TGTGCCAGCAGCCGGGATACCTTAACCTACGAGCAGTACTTC.

This clone has only a few counts. The chain couples TRBV10-2 to TRBJ1-1; the D is unclear. The V gene lost 6 bases and the J gene lost 1 base, with 9 bases spanning the gap. Germline V gene data show CDR1 as WSHSY and CDR2 as SAAADI. The CDR3 sequence is 13 residues long. CDR3 sequence (DNA): TGCGCCAGCAGCATCAGCGAGAACACTGAAGCTTTCTTT. It specifies CASSISENTEAFF.

Comments on this clone: Other DNA sequences from this sample encode an identical CDR3 as well. V usage is TRBV2 and J usage is TRBJ2-7, with 9 bases aligning to TRBD1. The CDR3 sequence is 13 residues long. Germline-derived CDR1 and CDR2 are SNHLY and FYNNEI. V dropped 8 bases and J dropped 4; count of bases not matched to a gene: 6. The CDR3 sequence: CASDGTGLYEQYF. As DNA, the CDR3 is TGTGCCAGCGACGGGACAGGGTTGTACGAGCAGTACTTC.

V gene TRBV28 combines with J gene TRBJ2-2, with 8 positions matching TRBD2. V trimming: 6 bases; J trimming: 13 bases; junction bases outside the gene matches: 4. The CDR3 sequence is 11 residues long. Germline V gene data show CDR1 as MDHEN and CDR2 as SYDVKM. This CDR3 reads CASSQGLGLFF. In DNA, the CDR3 is TGTGCCAGCAGCCAGGGACTAGGGCTGTTTTTT.

This sequence joins TRBV15 and TRBJ1-2; the D is unclear. The CDR3 is 15 amino acids. CDR1 is LNHNV, CDR2 YYDKDF, per germline (reference sequence). Trimming pared 0 bases from V and 1 base from J, leaving 9 bases between. Here the CDR3 DNA reads TGTGCCACCAGCAGAGAGGTGACTTATAACTATGGCTACACCTTC. Its translation is CATSREVTYNYGYTF.

The chain recombines TRBV2 with TRBJ2-7; possibly TRBD2 for D (6 bases). CDR1 is SNHLY, CDR2 FYNNEI, per germline. V lost 6 bases and J lost 5, with 14 bases in between. CDR3 length equals 13 residues. CDR3 nucleotides: TGTGCCAGCAGCAGACTAGTGGCCCACGAGCAGTACTTC. It codes for CASSRLVAHEQYF. Complete variable domain (other parts from reference TRBV2 and TRBJ2-7): EPEVTQTPSHQVTQMGQEVILRCVPISNHLYFYWYRQILGQKVEFLVSFYNNEISEKSEIFDDQFSVERPDGSNFTLKIRSTKLEDSAMYFCASSRLVAHEQYFGPGTRLTVT.

This clone was found many times. This chain connects TRBV28 to TRBJ2-1; 7 nucleotides align to TRBD2. With 3 bases clipped from V and 9 bases from J, the junction kept 14 bases outside the gene matches. CDR3 length: 16 amino acids. Looked up from germline, CDR1 is MDHEN and CDR2 is SYDVKM. CDR3 protein: CASSFGSYSSGIEQFF. In nucleotides, the CDR3 is TGTGCCAGCAGTTTCGGTTCCTATTCGAGCGGGATTGAGCAGTTCTTC.

The CDR3 reads CASSRDPGHLNYGYTF. CDR3 DNA: TGCGCCAGCAGCCGGGATCCGGGACACCTTAACTATGGCTACACCTTC. The rearrangement uses TRBV4-3 and TRBJ1-2; the D gene is possibly TRBD1 (6 bases). Germline V gives CDR1 LGHNA, CDR2 YSLEER. Deletions cut 4 bases from V and 1 base from J, with 16 bases between. The CDR3 is 16 amino acids.

A few counts support this clone. The genes are TRBV14 and TRBJ2-1, with a possible D match to TRBD2 (5 bases). Deletions cut 1 base from V and 4 bases from J, with 5 bases between. CDR1 and CDR2 from the germline V gene are SGHDN and FVKESK. The CDR3 spans 13 residues. CDR3 sequence reads: CASSQGEYNEQFF. CDR3 coding DNA: TGTGCCAGCAGCCAAGGGGAGTACAATGAGCAGTTCTTC. Combining the CDR3 with reference TRBV14 and TRBJ2-1 gives the whole variable domain EAGVTQFPSHSVIEKGQTVTLRCDPISGHDNLYWYRRVMGKEIKFLLHFVKESKQDESGMPNNRFLAERTGGTYSTLKVQPAELEDSGVYFCASSQGEYNEQFFGPGTRLTVL.

This clone has only a few counts. The rearrangement links TRBV7-2 to TRBJ2-6, with a possible D match to TRBD1 (5 bases). This CDR3 contains 15 residues. The germline V and J ends were trimmed by 3 bases and 4 bases, with 10 bases remaining between them. Germline CDR1 reads SGHTA; CDR2 reads FQGNSA. The chain's CDR3 is CASSFQGRGANVLTF. In nucleotides, the CDR3 is TGTGCCAGCAGCTTCCAGGGTCGAGGGGCCAACGTCCTGACTTTC. Supplemented by reference TRBV7-2 and TRBJ2-6, the full variable domain reads GAGVSQSPSNKVTEKGKDVELRCDPISGHTALYWYRQSLGQGLEFLIYFQGNSAPDKSGLPSDRFSAERTGGSVSTLTIQRTQQEDSAVYLCASSFQGRGANVLTFGAGSRLTVL.

V is TRBV25-1 and J is TRBJ1-1; D possibly corresponds to TRBD1 (6 bases). The germline CDR1 and CDR2 sequences are MGHDK and SYGVNS. The CDR3 extends over 15 amino acids. V was shortened by 4 bases and J by 4 bases, with 16 bases between the two germline ends. CDR3 protein: CASSANTGMPTEAFF. CDR3 DNA: TGTGCCAGCAGTGCCAATACAGGGATGCCCACTGAAGCTTTCTTT.

The gene calls are TRBV5-1 and TRBJ1-2; D is perhaps TRBD1 (5 bases). The V end lost 0 bases, the J end lost 6 bases, and 12 bases lay between the germline ends. Germline CDR1 SGHRS, CDR2 YFSETQ. The CDR3 loop spans 14 amino acids. CDR3 nucleotides: TGCGCCAGCAGCTTGGGGCTGACAGAAAATGGCTACACCTTC. Translation gives CASSLGLTENGYTF.

The chain uses TRBV6-1 and TRBJ2-1, with D perhaps matching TRBD1 (6 bases). The CDR3 is made up of 15 amino acids. Germline lookup yields CDR1 MNHNS and CDR2 SASEGT. The V and J ends lost 11 bases and 0 bases respectively, with 17 bases between them. CDR3 bases: TGTGCCGGGGCCAGGGGAATGATCTCCTACAATGAGCAGTTCTTC. Translated, it gives CAGARGMISYNEQFF.

Regarding this clone: Other DNA sequences from this sample encode an identical CDR3 as well. The chain employs TRBV6-4 and TRBJ1-1, with D possibly matching TRBD1 (6 bases). Trimming removed 4 bases from V and 1 base from J, with 10 bases in between. The CDR3 covers 14 residues. Germline V gene lookup returns CDR1 MRHNA and CDR2 SNTAGT. CDR3 bases: TGTGCCAGCAGTGCCGTGGGGGCGAACACTGAAGCTTTCTTT. Encoded protein: CASSAVGANTEAFF.

As to this clone: An end of the junction differs from the germline gene, which may be a read error. This rearrangement joins TRBV6-6 to TRBJ1-2, with D perhaps matching TRBD1 (6 bases). The germline CDR1 and CDR2 sequences are MNHNY and SVGAGI (reference sequence). This CDR3 contains 12 residues. The chain's CDR3 is CASSYKVPGDAF. The CDR3 bases are TGTGCCAGCAGTTACAAAGTCCCAGGGGACGCCTTC.

This clone has only a few counts. V is TRBV5-1 and J is TRBJ2-1; perhaps TRBD1 as D (5 bases). Deletions cut 2 bases from V and 8 bases from J, with 11 bases between. This CDR3 has 13 amino acids. Germline V CDR1 and CDR2: SGHRS, YFSETQ. CDR3 nucleotides: TGCGCCAGCAGCTTTTCCCCCAGGGATGAGCAGTTCTTC. Encoded protein: CASSFSPRDEQFF.